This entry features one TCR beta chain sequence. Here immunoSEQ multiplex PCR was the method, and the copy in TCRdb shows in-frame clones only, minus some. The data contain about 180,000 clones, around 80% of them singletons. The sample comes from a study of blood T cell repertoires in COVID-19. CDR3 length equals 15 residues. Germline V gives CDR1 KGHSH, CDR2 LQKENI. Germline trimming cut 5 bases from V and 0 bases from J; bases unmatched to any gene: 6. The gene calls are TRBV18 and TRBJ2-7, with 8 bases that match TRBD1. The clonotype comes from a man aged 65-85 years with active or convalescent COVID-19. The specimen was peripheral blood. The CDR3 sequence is CASSAGTGSSYEQYF. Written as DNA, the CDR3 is TGTGCCAGCTCAGCTGGGACAGGTAGCTCCTACGAGCAGTACTTC.